The 14 T cell receptor beta chains below all came from one sample that was sequenced in a study of tumor and adjacent non-tumor tissue in lung cancer. This sample's RNA came from whole unsorted tissue. The library came from three nested PCR rounds adapted from ARM-PCR protocols. TCRdb ran MiXCR on the multiplex PCR reads and lists one entry per CDR3 protein. This sample has 120,000 or so distinct CDR3 sequences, with about 66% found just once. The source material was lung tumor tissue. The receptors come from a man aged 30 to 45 with non-small cell lung cancer.

As for this clonotype: As the CDR3 is not closed by the conserved phenylalanine or tryptophan, this likely results from a read error. The DNA is omitted, as the CDR3 cannot be located on it reliably, and the CDR3 follows TCRdb's listing. The rearrangement uses TRBV11-2 and TRBJ1-1; no check of the table's D call, TRBD1, against the DNA was made. With termini counted, the CDR3 has 16 amino acids. Germline values: CDR1 SGHAT, CDR2 FQNNGV. The CDR3 region is CASSSVGRTGNTEALS.

The sample holds a few counts of this clonotype. The CDR3 spells CASSQEEGRRSYNSPLHF. CDR3 DNA: TGTGCCAGCAGCCAAGAGGAGGGTCGGAGGTCCTATAATTCACCCCTCCACTTT. This rearrangement joins TRBV14 to TRBJ1-6; D gene ambiguous. V was shortened by 0 bases and J by 1 base, with 13 bases between the two germline ends. Looked up from germline, CDR1 is SGHDN and CDR2 is FVKESK. The CDR3 length is 18 residues.

As concerns this clonotype: A single base separates this from a much larger clone, so it may be a read error. The J gene is TRBJ2-7, the V gene TRBV6-1, with D possibly called TRBD1 or TRBD2 (5 bases each). V was trimmed by 7 bases and J by 3 bases, leaving 19 bases between them. The length of the CDR3 is 15 residues. Germline V gene data show CDR1 as MNHNS and CDR2 as SASEGT. In nucleotides, the CDR3 is TGTGCCAGCATGCAACCCGGGACGGAAATCTACGAGCAGTACTTC. Its protein product is CASMQPGTEIYEQYF.

This clonotype was picked up one time. The V gene is TRBV20-1, the J gene TRBJ2-5; D gene unclear. V lost 2 bases and J 2 bases, leaving 12 bases between the germline ends. The CDR3 is 14 residues long. Germline lookup yields CDR1 DFQATT and CDR2 SNEGSKA (reference sequence). Written as DNA, the CDR3 is TGCAGTGCTAGACCTGACTTGAGACAAGAGACCCAGTACTTC. This gives the protein CSARPDLRQETQYF.

This clonotype was picked up many times. The chain carries TRBV20-1 and TRBJ2-3; 11 bases map to TRBD1. J gave up 4 bases and V 3 bases, and 3 bases lay outside the gene matches. Germline V CDR1 and CDR2: DFQATT, SNEGSKA (reference sequence). The CDR3 has 14 residues. DNA of the CDR3: TGCAGTGCTAGGGGACAGGGGGTTGCAGATACGCAGTATTTT. Translating gives CSARGQGVADTQYF.

This clonotype was seen more than once but under ten times. A much larger clone lies a single base off, so this may be a read error. The chain recombines TRBV20-1 with TRBJ2-1, with TRBD1 matching over 9 bases. This CDR3 comprises 14 residues. Germline loops: CDR1 DFQATT, CDR2 SNEGSKA (reference sequence). Unmatched junction bases numbered 3, after V lost 5 bases and J lost 1 base. This chain's CDR3 is CSARTGVSYNEQFF. The DNA of the CDR3 is TGCAGTGCTCGGACAGGGGTTTCCTACAATGAGCAGTTCTTC.

In regard to this clonotype: One end of the junction varies from germline; a read error may be responsible. The rearrangement uses TRBV11-2 and TRBJ2-3, with 8 bases matching TRBD1. The CDR3 sequence is 18 residues long. CDR1 and CDR2 from the germline V gene are SGHAT and FQNNGV. The CDR3 region is CANSPRHLQGVSTDTPYF. The CDR3 DNA is TGTGCCAACAGCCCGCGTCACCTACAGGGGGTGAGCACAGATACGCCGTATTTT. The entire variable domain, with the rest obtained from reference TRBV11-2 and TRBJ2-3, is as follows: EAGVAQSPRYKIIEKRQSVAFWCNPISGHATLYWYQQILGQGPKLLIQFQNNGVVDDSQLPKDRFSAERLKGVDSTLKIQPAKLEDSAVYLCANSPRHLQGVSTDTPYFGPGTRLTVL.

The chain links TRBV4-2 to TRBJ2-7; D not resolved. Trimming pared 3 bases from V and 6 bases from J, leaving 21 bases between. Germline CDR1 reads LGHNA; CDR2 reads YNFKEQ. The CDR3 spans 16 residues. The CDR3 sequence: CASSQVGFHPECEQYF. Written as DNA, the CDR3 is TGTGCCAGCAGCCAGGTAGGATTCCATCCGGAGTGCGAGCAGTACTTC.

Points on this clonotype: One junction end disagrees with the germline gene, perhaps due to a read error. The V gene is TRBV29-1, the J gene TRBJ2-7; 12 nucleotides match TRBD2. The CDR3 consists of 14 residues. Per the germline V gene, CDR1 is SQVTM and CDR2 is ANQGSEA. The CDR3 region is CCVMTSGSLYEQYF. The CDR3 DNA reads TGCTGCGTCATGACTAGCGGGAGCCTCTACGAGCAATACTTC.

With respect to this clonotype: A single base separates this from a much larger clone, so it may be a read error. This chain joins TRBV6-2 or TRBV6-3 and TRBJ2-3; D ambiguous. The CDR3 extends over 14 amino acids. Germline V gene data show CDR1 as MNHEY and CDR2 as SVGEGT. The CDR3 reads CASRPTSTWDTRYF. The DNA for the CDR3 is TGTGCCAGCAGGCCCACCTCGACTTGGGATACGCGGTATTTT.

The chain carries TRBV30 and TRBJ1-6; possibly TRBD1 for D (6 bases). The CDR3 has 16 residues. Deletions cut 0 bases from V and 5 bases from J, with 14 bases between. Germline assignment: CDR1 GTSNPN and CDR2 SVGIG (reference sequence). The CDR3: CAWSVQGWKDNSPLHF. Here the CDR3 DNA reads TGTGCCTGGAGTGTACAGGGCTGGAAGGATAATTCACCCCTCCACTTT.

Concerning this clonotype: This may stem from a read error, because a much larger clone lies one nucleotide away. The chain has TRBV6-6 and TRBJ2-5; the match to TRBD2 covers 9 bases. The germline gives CDR1 MNHNY, CDR2 SVGAGI (reference sequence). The CDR3 is 15 amino acids. The CDR3 DNA follows: TGTGCCAGCAGTTACAGCGGGGGGCCCCAAGAGACCAAGTACTTC. Protein sequence: CASSYSGGPQETKYF.

This chain links TRBV6-5 with TRBJ1-2; no reliable D call. In germline, CDR1 is MNHEY, CDR2 SVGAGI. The ends were cut back, 4 bases at V and 5 bases at J, with 11 bases in the middle. The CDR3 length is 13 residues. The CDR3 region is CASSSMGVYGYTF. The DNA of the CDR3 is TGTGCCAGCAGTTCGATGGGAGTATATGGCTACACCTTC.

This clonotype appeared once. The chain carries TRBV20-1 and TRBJ2-1, with D possibly matching TRBD2 (6 bases). V shed 3 bases and J shed 9 bases, with 18 bases lying between them. The CDR3 covers 14 residues. The V gene's germline CDR1 is DFQATT and CDR2 SNEGSKA (reference sequence). The CDR3: CSASGLATAIEQFF. The CDR3 coding sequence is TGCAGTGCTAGTGGGCTAGCGACAGCAATTGAGCAGTTCTTC.